This T cell receptor beta chain was found in a study of T cells after posttransplantation cyclophosphamide. The sample holds a few counts of this clone. The repertoire was sequenced with immunoSEQ multiplex PCR; TCRdb's copy has only in-frame clones and lacks some. This repertoire shows 15,000 to 20,000 clones, roughly 81% found once; its top ten account for roughly 31%. Busulfan-fludarabine conditioning, marrow transplant, and cyclophosphamide on days +3 and +4 were administered. V dropped 1 base and J dropped 2; count of bases not matched to a gene: 4. CDR3 length: 16 residues. Germline V gives CDR1 SGHTA, CDR2 FQGNSA.

This TCR was sampled from a female patient in her 40s who received an allogeneic stem cell transplant from a related donor, was CMV-positive, and had no GVHD. The graft donor may have contributed some T cells. V usage is TRBV7-2 and J usage is TRBJ2-7; 11 nucleotides agree with TRBD2. The source was CD8+ T cells sorted from PBMCs, collected approximately 2,000 days after a stem cell transplant with posttransplant cyclophosphamide. Here the CDR3 DNA reads TGTGCCAGCAGCTTAGTGGCTAGCGGGGGGACCTACGAGCAGTACTTC. Translation: CASSLVASGGTYEQYF.